This TCR beta chain stems from a study of blood T cell repertoires in COVID-19. The CDR3 is 16 residues long. The trim removed 4 bases at V and 7 bases at J, leaving 14 bases unmatched. The germline V gene encodes CDR1 LGHNA and CDR2 YNFKEQ. Sequencing was performed with immunoSEQ multiplex PCR; in TCRdb, only in-frame clones are kept and a portion is missing. The sample holds hundreds of thousands of clones, around 82% seen once. This clonotype originated in a woman in her seventies with acute or convalescent COVID-19. The genes are TRBV4-2 and TRBJ2-7; TRBD2 matches at 9 bases. Sequences were obtained from peripheral blood. The CDR3 sequence: CASSPEAGGSTLEQYF. In DNA form, the CDR3 reads TGTGCCAGCAGCCCAGAAGCGGGGGGCTCGACTTTGGAGCAGTACTTC.